A single sample gave rise to the 16 T cell receptor beta chains below, sequenced in a study of blood T cell repertoires in COVID-19. Produced via immunoSEQ multiplex PCR; TCRdb's table is partial and in-frame only. The sample includes just over 75,000 clones, 84% seen only once; the top ten take roughly 4%. Sequencing was carried out using peripheral blood. These receptors originate from a man aged 45-60 years with acute or convalescent COVID-19.

The chain combines TRBV9 with TRBJ2-1; D might be TRBD2 (5 bases). The CDR3 has 14 residues. Germline CDR1 and CDR2: SGDLS and YYNGEE. The germline V and J ends were trimmed by 0 bases and 5 bases, with 9 bases remaining between them. The DNA for the CDR3 is TGTGCCAGCAGCGTAGGTGGGAGACACAATGAGCAGTTCTTC. Its protein product is CASSVGGRHNEQFF.

The chain couples TRBV30 to TRBJ1-1; 7 positions match TRBD1. V lost 0 bases and J lost 1; bases outside the gene matches: 2. CDR3 length: 14 residues. Germline CDR1 GTSNPN, CDR2 SVGIG (reference sequence). CDR3 region: CAWSVRDRNTEAFF. Here the CDR3 DNA reads TGTGCCTGGAGTGTACGGGACAGGAACACTGAAGCTTTCTTT.

The gene calls are TRBV7-9 and TRBJ2-5, with D possibly being TRBD2 (5 bases). Trimming pared 0 bases from V and 4 bases from J, leaving 9 bases between. Looked up from germline, CDR1 is SEHNR and CDR2 is FQNEAQ (reference sequence). The CDR3 extends over 14 amino acids. The CDR3 region is CASSLAGEGETQYF. As DNA, the CDR3 is TGTGCCAGCAGCTTAGCGGGAGAGGGAGAGACCCAGTACTTC.

V gene TRBV15 combines with J gene TRBJ2-6; D not certain. This CDR3 contains 17 residues. The V gene lost 0 bases and the J gene lost 0 bases, with 9 bases spanning the gap. Per germline, CDR1 LNHNV and CDR2 YYDKDF (reference sequence). CDR3 DNA sequence: TGTGCCACCAGCAGAGATCCGCGGAGCTCTGGGGCCAACGTCCTGACTTTC. Residues: CATSRDPRSSGANVLTF. Full variable domain (missing parts from reference TRBV15 and TRBJ2-6): DAMVIQNPRYQVTQFGKPVTLSCSQTLNHNVMYWYQQKSSQAPKLLFHYYDKDFNNEADTPDNFQSRRPNTSFCFLDIRSPGLGDTAMYLCATSRDPRSSGANVLTFGAGSRLTVL.

V gene TRBV12-3 or TRBV12-4 combines with J gene TRBJ2-7, with 7 bases lining up with TRBD1. The CDR3 sequence is 11 residues long. The trim removed 9 bases at V and 2 bases at J, leaving 1 base unmatched. The CDR3 coding sequence is TGTGCCAGTGGGACAGCCTACGAGCAGTACTTC. It translates to CASGTAYEQYF.

The chain couples TRBV7-2 to TRBJ2-7; 12 nucleotides agree with TRBD2. The CDR3 totals 17 residues. Germline V gives CDR1 SGHTA, CDR2 FQGNSA. Trimming at V came to 0 bases and at J to 4 bases, leaving 7 bases not matched to a gene. The CDR3 sequence: CASSLASSGGAYYEQYF. CDR3 nucleotide sequence: TGTGCCAGCAGCTTAGCGTCTAGCGGGGGGGCTTATTACGAGCAGTACTTC.

The rearrangement uses TRBV28 and TRBJ1-5; TRBD1 matches 7 bases. The V segment lost 5 bases and the J segment 7 bases; nucleotides outside the gene matches: 8. CDR3 length: 14 residues. Germline V gene data show CDR1 as MDHEN and CDR2 as SYDVKM. The CDR3 nucleotides read TGTGCCAGCAGTGAAGGAGGACAGGCACAGCCCCAGCATTTT. Translating it yields CASSEGGQAQPQHF.

The chain recombines TRBV6-5 with TRBJ2-7; no reliable D call. The CDR3 runs to 15 residues. Deletions cut 7 bases from V and 4 bases from J, with 20 bases between. In germline, CDR1 is MNHEY, CDR2 SVGAGI. Here the CDR3 reads CASTVMGQGTYEQYF. The CDR3 DNA sequence: TGTGCCAGCACCGTGATGGGCCAAGGCACGTACGAGCAGTACTTC.

The rearrangement links TRBV7-2 to TRBJ1-6, with D possibly being TRBD1 (5 bases). This CDR3 contains 15 residues. Germline V gene sequence: CDR1 SGHTA, CDR2 FQGNSA. V gave up 7 bases and J gave up 5 bases, with 15 bases separating them. The CDR3 DNA reads TGTGCCAGCACCCGCCCGGGGGGAAATAATTCACCCCTCCACTTT. Its translation: CASTRPGGNNSPLHF.

This chain's CDR3 is CSVEVVSFNEQFF. The CDR3 DNA follows: TGCAGCGTTGAAGTCGTCAGTTTCAATGAGCAGTTCTTC. The chain joins TRBV29-1 to TRBJ2-1; D is ambiguous. The germline gives CDR1 SQVTM, CDR2 ANQGSEA. The V and J ends lost 1 base and 6 bases respectively, with 10 bases between them. This CDR3 spans 13 amino acids.

The chain carries TRBV28 and TRBJ2-7; 7 positions match TRBD1. The germline gives CDR1 MDHEN, CDR2 SYDVKM. This CDR3 is 13 amino acids long. The J segment lost 7 bases and the V segment lost 6 bases, leaving 9 bases of the junction unmatched. The CDR3: CASSLGQFGEQYF. DNA of the CDR3: TGTGCCAGCAGCTTGGGACAGTTCGGGGAGCAGTACTTC.

The rearrangement links TRBV5-1 to TRBJ1-2; 9 bases match TRBD1. The CDR3 contains 15 residues. V gave up 4 bases and J gave up 3 bases; unmatched junction bases: 7. CDR1 is SGHRS and CDR2 is YFSETQ in the germline V gene. This CDR3 reads CASSIPQGADYGYTF. The CDR3 DNA sequence: TGCGCCAGCAGCATCCCACAGGGGGCGGACTATGGCTACACCTTC.

The chain links TRBV27 to TRBJ2-2; 7 nucleotides match TRBD1. J lost 5 bases, V lost 8 bases, and 8 bases had no gene match. The CDR3 extends over 14 amino acids. The germline CDR1 and CDR2 sequences are MNHEY and SMNVEV (reference sequence). Written as DNA, the CDR3 is TGTGCCAGCTCCTTTAGGGGGCCGACCGGGGAGCTGTTTTTT. This translates into CASSFRGPTGELFF.

The gene calls are TRBV9 and TRBJ2-3; no clear D. Looked up from germline, CDR1 is SGDLS and CDR2 is YYNGEE. The CDR3 contains 13 residues. Trimming removed 6 bases at V and 0 bases at J, with 8 bases between. CDR3 nucleotides: TGTGCCAGCAACACAGATAGCACAGATACGCAGTATTTT. It codes for CASNTDSTDTQYF.

The chain couples TRBV7-2 to TRBJ2-7; a weak D match, TRBD1 (8 bases). The CDR3 length is 14 residues. Trimming left V 5 bases short and J 3 bases short, with 14 bases between. Looked up from germline, CDR1 is SGHTA and CDR2 is FQGNSA. CDR3 residues: CASSRTGGDYEQYF. CDR3 sequence (DNA): TGTGCCAGCAGCCGTACAGGGGGGGACTACGAGCAGTACTTC.

The V gene is TRBV27, the J gene TRBJ2-1; D may be TRBD2 (6 bases). This CDR3 has 13 amino acids. Per germline, CDR1 MNHEY and CDR2 SMNVEV (reference sequence). V was shortened by 4 bases and J by 2 bases, with 6 bases between the two germline ends. The CDR3, as DNA: TGTGCCAGCAGTTGGGGGGCCTACAATGAGCAGTTCTTC. As protein: CASSWGAYNEQFF.